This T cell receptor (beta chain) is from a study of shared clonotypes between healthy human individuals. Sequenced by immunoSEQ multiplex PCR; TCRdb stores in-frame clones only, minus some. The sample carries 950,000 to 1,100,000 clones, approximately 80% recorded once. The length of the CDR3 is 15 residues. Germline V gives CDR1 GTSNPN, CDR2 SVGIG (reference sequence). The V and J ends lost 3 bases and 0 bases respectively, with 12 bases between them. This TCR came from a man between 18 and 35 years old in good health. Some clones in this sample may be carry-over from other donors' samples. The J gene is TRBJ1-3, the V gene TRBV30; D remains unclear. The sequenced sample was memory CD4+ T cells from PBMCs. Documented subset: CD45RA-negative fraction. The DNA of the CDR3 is TGTGCCTGGAGCCCGGACTGGAGCTCTGGAAACACCATATATTTT. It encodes CAWSPDWSSGNTIYF. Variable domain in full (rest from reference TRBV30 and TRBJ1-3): SQTIHQWPATLVQPVGSPLSLECTVEGTSNPNLYWYRQAAGRGLQLLFYSVGIGQISSEVPQNLSASRPQDRQFILSSKKLLLSDSGFYLCAWSPDWSSGNTIYFGEGSWLTVV.